This entry lists 17 T cell receptor beta chains sequenced from one sample in a study of CD8 T cells in ankylosing spondylitis (dated by TCRdb to the late 2010s). The receptor library was made with 5' RACE. The data were produced on an Illumina HiSeq 2500. In TCRdb, the public reads were trimmed at Q25 with fastp and aligned with MiXCR, with productive beta chains retained. Each record represents a unique CDR3 protein, reported with the most common genes and DNA among its rows. The table for this sample lists more than 200,000 distinct CDR3 sequences; about 24% of them were counted only once. In total, the top ten clones hold 0.5% to 0.65% of the sample. Source material: blood, either unsorted or a sorted T cell fraction (not recorded which). These receptors were collected from a male donor with ankylosing spondylitis or in good health (not recorded which).

About this clonotype itself: A read error is possible here, since a much larger clone lies one base away. V gene TRBV5-1 combines with J gene TRBJ2-7; the D gene is possibly TRBD2 (6 bases). This CDR3 has 15 amino acids. CDR1 and CDR2 from the germline V gene are SGHRS and YFSETQ. Here the CDR3 reads CVSSFSTAGRDEQYF. The CDR3 region has the DNA TGCGTCAGCAGCTTTTCGACGGCGGGAAGGGACGAGCAGTACTTC.

The V call is TRBV20-1, the J call TRBJ2-7; TRBD1 agrees at 8 bases. The CDR3 has 14 residues. Unmatched junction bases numbered 13, after V lost 6 bases and J lost 6 bases. The V gene's germline CDR1 is DFQATT and CDR2 SNEGSKA (reference sequence). CDR3 nucleotide sequence: TGCAGTGCGTTGGGGACAGGCCCGCAGGGCGAGCAGTACTTC. This gives the protein CSALGTGPQGEQYF.

This clonotype occurred many times. V and J are TRBV3-1 and TRBJ2-1, with 10 nucleotides matching TRBD2. After removal of 0 bases from V and 9 bases from J, the junction contained 5 bases not matched to a gene. Germline V lookup: CDR1 LGHDT, CDR2 YNNKEL (reference sequence). The CDR3 has 15 residues. In nucleotides, the CDR3 is TGTGCCAGCAGCCAAGATCAGCGGGGGGGCTCTGAGCAGTTCTTC. This codes for CASSQDQRGGSEQFF.

CDR3 in amino acids: CASSIGTLPVYGYTF. For the CDR3, the DNA is TGTGCCAGTAGTATAGGGACACTTCCCGTCTATGGCTACACCTTC. The chain couples TRBV19 to TRBJ1-2; tentative D call: TRBD1 (5 bases). The CDR3 loop spans 15 amino acids. Trimming pared 1 base from V and 4 bases from J, leaving 13 bases between. Germline assignment: CDR1 LNHDA and CDR2 SQIVND (reference sequence).

This clonotype was seen more than once but under ten times. The chain combines TRBV5-1 with TRBJ2-1; TRBD2 matches 12 bases. The CDR3 totals 15 residues. Germline CDR1 reads SGHRS; CDR2 reads YFSETQ. V lost 4 bases, J lost 6 bases, and 5 bases stayed unmatched. CDR3 loop: CASSPTSGGPNEQFF. CDR3 sequence (DNA): TGCGCCAGCAGCCCTACTAGCGGGGGGCCCAATGAGCAGTTCTTC.

This clonotype occurred many times. This sequence joins TRBV24-1 and TRBJ2-1; 8 bases are shared with TRBD1. Germline V lookup: CDR1 KGHDR, CDR2 SFDVKD. The V and J ends lost 2 bases and 4 bases, in that order; junction bases with no gene match: 6. The CDR3 contains 16 residues. CDR3 bases: TGTGCCACCAGTGATTCGCGGACAGGGCAATACAATGAGCAGTTCTTC. Translating it yields CATSDSRTGQYNEQFF.

This clonotype has a handful of counts. The rearrangement links TRBV20-1 to TRBJ2-5; 7 nucleotides match TRBD2. The length of the CDR3 is 13 residues. Germline V CDR1 and CDR2: DFQATT, SNEGSKA (reference sequence). The J segment lost 1 base and the V segment lost 7 bases, leaving 6 bases of the junction unmatched. CDR3 nucleotides: TGCAGTGGCGGGACTACTATCCAAGAGACCCAGTACTTC. Its protein product is CSGGTTIQETQYF.

In its sample, this clonotype was seen many times. V and J are TRBV5-5 and TRBJ2-7; a weak D match, TRBD1 (6 bases). The CDR3 spans 17 residues. The V end was cut by 0 bases, the J end by 5 bases, with 21 bases between. Germline assignment: CDR1 SGHKS and CDR2 YYEKEE (reference sequence). CDR3 nucleotide sequence: TGTGCCAGCAGCTTGGACCCTTCGGCAGGGGCGAGGAACGAGCAGTACTTC. Its translation is CASSLDPSAGARNEQYF.

This clonotype was recorded many times. The CDR3 sequence is CASSFGGVAKNIQYF. The CDR3 DNA is TGTGCCAGCAGTTTTGGAGGGGTGGCCAAAAACATTCAGTACTTC. V is TRBV12-3 or TRBV12-4 and J is TRBJ2-4; possible D gene TRBD2, 6 bases. There are 15 residues in the CDR3. Deletions cut 3 bases from V and 1 base from J, with 10 bases between.

The genes are TRBV7-2 and TRBJ2-1, with D perhaps TRBD1 (5 bases). CDR1 is SGHTA, CDR2 FQGNSA, per germline. The V and J ends lost 8 bases and 1 base respectively, with 9 bases between them. The CDR3 spans 13 residues. The CDR3 coding sequence is TGTGCCAGCCGCCAGGGATCCTACAATGAGCAGTTCTTC. Its translation is CASRQGSYNEQFF.

V usage is TRBV19 and J usage is TRBJ2-5; 13 bases are shared with TRBD2. The CDR3 runs to 15 residues. V shed 5 bases, J shed 5 bases, and the junction held 5 bases outside the gene matches. CDR1 and CDR2 from the germline V gene are LNHDA and SQIVND (reference sequence). CDR3 bases: TGTGCCAGTAGTCCTGGACTAGCGGGGGTGGAGACCCAGTACTTC. As protein: CASSPGLAGVETQYF.

This clonotype was observed a few times. The V and J genes are TRBV27 and TRBJ2-7, with 7 bases that match TRBD1. Germline lookup yields CDR1 MNHEY and CDR2 SMNVEV (reference sequence). This CDR3 spans 14 amino acids. Germline trimming cut 2 bases from V and 7 bases from J; bases unmatched to any gene: 8. CDR3 DNA sequence: TGTGCCAGCAGTTTAGGGGGCAGGGGGTGGGAGCAGTACTTC. Protein: CASSLGGRGWEQYF.

The chain combines TRBV25-1 with TRBJ2-5; D possibly corresponds to TRBD1 (6 bases). The CDR3 totals 15 residues. Trimming removed 6 bases at V and 4 bases at J, with 18 bases between. Germline V gives CDR1 MGHDK, CDR2 SYGVNS. This CDR3 reads CASSPGTPGRETQYF. CDR3 DNA sequence: TGTGCCAGCAGCCCGGGGACACCAGGGAGAGAGACCCAGTACTTC.

This sequence joins TRBV10-3 and TRBJ2-5; D not resolved. CDR1 and CDR2 (germline): ENHRY, SYGVKD. The CDR3 has 14 amino acids. Trimming removed 3 bases from V and 2 bases from J, with 10 bases in between. CDR3 nucleotide sequence: TGTGCCATCAGTGAAGAAGAAAAGCAAGAGACCCAGTACTTC. Protein sequence: CAISEEEKQETQYF.

This clonotype was observed a few times. The genes are TRBV6-2 or TRBV6-3 and TRBJ2-3, with 11 bases identical to TRBD2. The V segment lost 6 bases and the J segment 2 bases; nucleotides outside the gene matches: 4. Per germline, CDR1 MNHEY and CDR2 SVGEGT. The length of the CDR3 is 15 residues. This chain's CDR3 is CASSMTSGDTDTQYF. The CDR3 DNA reads TGTGCCAGCAGCATGACTAGCGGGGACACAGATACGCAGTATTTT.

The V gene is TRBV7-6, the J gene TRBJ2-1, with TRBD1 identical over 9 bases. The CDR3 has 15 residues. The V gene end was trimmed by 2 bases and the J gene end by 4 bases; junction bases not matched to a gene: 3. Germline CDR1 reads SGHVS; CDR2 reads FNYEAQ. The CDR3 is CASSLTGGEYNEQFF. In nucleotides, the CDR3 is TGTGCCAGCAGCTTAACAGGGGGCGAGTACAATGAGCAGTTCTTC.

This clonotype has only a few counts. The J gene is TRBJ1-1, the V gene TRBV12-3 or TRBV12-4; D remains unclear. CDR3 size: 13 residues. The V end was cut by 6 bases, the J end by 1 base, with 9 bases between. The CDR3 sequence is CASSSVTNTEAFF. CDR3 DNA sequence: TGTGCCAGCAGCTCCGTAACGAACACTGAAGCTTTCTTT.